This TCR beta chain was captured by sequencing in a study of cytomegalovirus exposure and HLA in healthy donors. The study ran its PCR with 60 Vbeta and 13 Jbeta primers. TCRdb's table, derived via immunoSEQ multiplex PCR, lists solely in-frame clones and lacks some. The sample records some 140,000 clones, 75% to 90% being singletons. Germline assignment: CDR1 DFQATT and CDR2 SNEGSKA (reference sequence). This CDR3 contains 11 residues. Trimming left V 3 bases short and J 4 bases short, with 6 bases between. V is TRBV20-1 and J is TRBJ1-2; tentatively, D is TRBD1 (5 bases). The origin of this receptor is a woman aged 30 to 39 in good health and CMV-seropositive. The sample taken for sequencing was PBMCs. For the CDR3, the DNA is TGCAGTGCTAGCAGGGCCTATGGCTACACCTTC. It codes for CSASRAYGYTF.